These 30 T cell receptor beta chains were all obtained from the same sample, sequenced in a study of shared clonotypes between healthy human individuals. Method: immunoSEQ multiplex PCR; TCRdb's copy keeps in-frame clones and lacks some. Among about a million clones listed, around 74% were seen once. What was sequenced was memory CD4+ T cells sorted from blood. The subset: CD45RA-negative fraction. The receptors were sampled from a man younger than 30 in good health.

This chain connects TRBV28 to TRBJ2-2; D remains ambiguous. Trimming shortened V by 3 bases and J by 7 bases, and 9 bases separated the two germline ends. Germline V gene sequence: CDR1 MDHEN, CDR2 SYDVKM. The CDR3 extends over 13 amino acids. The CDR3 bases are TGTGCCAGCAGTTTTAAGTTGCACGGGGAGCTGTTTTTT. Translated: CASSFKLHGELFF.

The chain combines TRBV4-3 with TRBJ2-1; 7 bases are a match to TRBD2. After removal of 1 base from V and 0 bases from J, the junction contained 3 bases not matched to a gene. CDR1 and CDR2 from the germline V gene are LGHNA and YSLEER. The CDR3 loop spans 16 amino acids. CDR3 amino acids: CASSQVGGSSYNEQFF. The CDR3 DNA is TGCGCCAGCAGCCAAGTGGGCGGGAGCTCCTACAATGAGCAGTTCTTC.

The V gene is TRBV27, the J gene TRBJ1-5; possible D gene TRBD1, 6 bases. Trimming shortened V by 6 bases and J by 6 bases, and 15 bases separated the two germline ends. CDR3 size: 14 residues. Looked up from germline, CDR1 is MNHEY and CDR2 is SMNVEV (reference sequence). The CDR3 reads CASRGTGQSQPQHF. CDR3 DNA: TGTGCCAGCAGGGGAACAGGGCAGAGTCAGCCCCAGCATTTT.

This clone has just one count. A much more abundant neighbour one base away suggests this may be a read error. V usage is TRBV7-6 and J usage is TRBJ2-7; D is ambiguous. Trimming left V 4 bases short and J 2 bases short, with 3 bases between. The CDR3 is 11 residues long. Germline assignment: CDR1 SGHVS and CDR2 FNYEAQ. The CDR3 DNA follows: TGTGCCAGCAGCTCAACCTACGAGCAGTACTTC. Protein product: CASSSTYEQYF.

Regarding this clone: This may be a read error: a much more frequent sequence differs by one nucleotide. The V call is TRBV5-4, the J call TRBJ1-3; 7 bases are a match to TRBD1. V lost 4 bases to trimming and J lost 0 bases; unmatched junction nucleotides: 1. The CDR3 length is 14 residues. Germline CDR1 reads SGHNT; CDR2 reads YYREEE (reference sequence). Here the CDR3 reads CASSRDSSGNTIYF. The CDR3 DNA is TGTGCCAGCAGCCGGGACAGCTCTGGAAACACCATATATTTT.

This clone was seen many times. The V call is TRBV30, the J call TRBJ1-2, with TRBD1 matching 8 bases. CDR3 length equals 12 residues. V lost 8 bases and J lost 4; bases outside the gene matches: 6. Germline V gene sequence: CDR1 GTSNPN, CDR2 SVGIG (reference sequence). CDR3 amino acids: CAGDRGGYGYTF. CDR3 nucleotide sequence: TGTGCCGGTGACAGGGGAGGCTATGGCTACACCTTC. Filled out from reference TRBV30 and TRBJ1-2, the complete variable domain reads SQTIHQWPATLVQPVGSPLSLECTVEGTSNPNLYWYRQAAGRGLQLLFYSVGIGQISSEVPQNLSASRPQDRQFILSSKKLLLSDSGFYLCAGDRGGYGYTFGSGTRLTVV.

This chain uses TRBV7-9 with TRBJ2-3, with 10 bases lining up with TRBD2. Trimming removed 5 bases from V and 6 bases from J; junction bases left unmatched: 5. The CDR3 runs 14 residues. Per the germline V gene, CDR1 is SEHNR and CDR2 is FQNEAQ (reference sequence). In nucleotides, the CDR3 is TGTGCCAGCAGCCCTAGCGGGAGCCTGGATACGCAGTATTTT. Its protein product is CASSPSGSLDTQYF.

The CDR3 coding sequence is TGTGCCAGCAGTTCACGGGACAGGGGTTCCGGGGAGCTGTTTTTT. It codes for CASSSRDRGSGELFF. This chain joins TRBV6-5 and TRBJ2-2; 10 nucleotides line up with TRBD1. This CDR3 is built from 15 residues. J was trimmed by 6 bases and V by 4 bases; bases with no gene match: 5. Germline assignment: CDR1 MNHEY and CDR2 SVGAGI.

V usage is TRBV15 and J usage is TRBJ2-1; 10 bases line up with TRBD2. Trimming cost V 0 bases and J 1 base; bases outside gene matches: 12. Looked up from germline, CDR1 is LNHNV and CDR2 is YYDKDF (reference sequence). This CDR3 has 20 residues. The CDR3 is CATSRDHSLAGALSYNEQFF. The CDR3 DNA is TGTGCCACCAGCAGAGATCACAGTCTAGCGGGAGCCCTATCCTACAATGAGCAGTTCTTC.

The table lists this clone with a few counts. A read error may produce the germline difference seen at one junction end. The chain employs TRBV7-7 and TRBJ2-5; 10 nucleotides match TRBD2. The CDR3 sequence is 15 residues long. Germline V gene data show CDR1 as SSHAT and CDR2 as FNYEAQ (reference sequence). The CDR3: CASSLAGGLQETQYF. CDR3 sequence (DNA): TGTGCTAGCAGCTTAGCGGGAGGCCTACAAGAGACCCAGTACTTC.

The rearrangement uses TRBV19 and TRBJ1-1; weak D call: TRBD1 (5 bases). The CDR3 is made up of 13 amino acids. Germline V gene data show CDR1 as LNHDA and CDR2 as SQIVND (reference sequence). The germline V and J ends were trimmed by 10 bases and 0 bases, with 12 bases remaining between them. CDR3 sequence reads: CATQGTVNTEAFF. The CDR3 nucleotides read TGTGCCACCCAAGGGACGGTGAACACTGAAGCTTTCTTT.

The chain recombines TRBV7-9 with TRBJ2-7, with a tentative D call TRBD1 (5 bases). The V gene's germline CDR1 is SEHNR and CDR2 FQNEAQ (reference sequence). V dropped 5 bases and J dropped 2 bases, with 13 bases sitting between them. The CDR3 runs to 14 residues. The CDR3 sequence is CASSPSTRAYEQYF. The CDR3 nucleotides are TGTGCCAGCAGCCCGAGCACCAGGGCCTACGAGCAGTACTTC. Drawing the rest from reference TRBV7-9 and TRBJ2-7, the complete variable domain is DTGVSQNPRHKITKRGQNVTFRCDPISEHNRLYWYRQTLGQGPEFLTYFQNEAQLEKSRLLSDRFSAERPKGSFSTLEIQRTEQGDSAMYLCASSPSTRAYEQYFGPGTRLTVT.

In its sample, this clone was seen once. The chain carries TRBV5-1 and TRBJ2-7; TRBD1 matches 9 bases. V trimming: 4 bases; J trimming: 10 bases; junction bases outside the gene matches: 12. This CDR3 region has 14 residues. The germline CDR1 and CDR2 sequences are SGHRS and YFSETQ. Written as DNA, the CDR3 is TGCGCCAGCAGCCAAGAGCCGGGACAGGGTTTACAGTACTTC. This encodes CASSQEPGQGLQYF.

This rearrangement joins TRBV9 to TRBJ1-5, with D tentatively TRBD1 (6 bases). Trimming pared 3 bases from V and 0 bases from J, leaving 13 bases between. This CDR3 contains 16 residues. Germline CDR1 reads SGDLS; CDR2 reads YYNGEE. CDR3 nucleotides: TGTGCCAGCAGCGCGGACAGCACCCATAGCAATCAGCCCCAGCATTTT. This encodes CASSADSTHSNQPQHF.

This clone was seen a single time. V and J are TRBV5-4 and TRBJ1-2; 7 bases align to TRBD1. With 1 base clipped from V and 4 bases from J, the junction kept 4 bases outside the gene matches. The CDR3 is 14 amino acids. Germline loops: CDR1 SGHNT, CDR2 YYREEE (reference sequence). CDR3 in amino acids: CASSLSQGGYGYTF. CDR3 nucleotides: TGTGCCAGCAGCTTGTCTCAGGGGGGCTATGGCTACACCTTC.

V usage is TRBV6-1 and J usage is TRBJ2-7; TRBD1 is a possible D gene (6 bases). Germline V gene lookup returns CDR1 MNHNS and CDR2 SASEGT. V shed 6 bases and J shed 3 bases, with 9 bases lying between them. The length of the CDR3 is 12 residues. CDR3: CASSDRRYEQYF. For the CDR3, the DNA is TGTGCCAGCAGCGACAGGCGCTACGAGCAGTACTTC.

This clone was seen only once. Different DNA sequences within this sample yield the same CDR3. This chain links TRBV9 with TRBJ2-7; either TRBD1 or TRBD2 may fit D (5 bases each). V lost 0 bases and J 0 bases, leaving 7 bases between the germline ends. The germline gives CDR1 SGDLS, CDR2 YYNGEE. The CDR3 totals 14 residues. CDR3 in DNA: TGTGCCAGCAGCGTAGATGGGGGCTCCTACGAGCAGTACTTC. Its translation: CASSVDGGSYEQYF. Based on the CDR3 plus reference TRBV9 and TRBJ2-7, the full variable domain is DSGVTQTPKHLITATGQRVTLRCSPRSGDLSVYWYQQSLDQGLQFLIQYYNGEERAKGNILERFSAQQFPDLHSELNLSSLELGDSALYFCASSVDGGSYEQYFGPGTRLTVT.

This chain connects TRBV5-1 to TRBJ1-6; D might be TRBD1 (6 bases). The CDR3 consists of 17 residues. Germline CDR1 and CDR2: SGHRS and YFSETQ. Trimming removed 2 bases at V and 0 bases at J, with 12 bases between. The chain's CDR3 is CASSLGQISSYNSPLHF. CDR3 DNA sequence: TGCGCCAGCAGCTTAGGACAGATTAGCTCCTATAATTCACCCCTCCACTTT.

The chain joins TRBV28 to TRBJ2-7, with 9 bases aligning to TRBD2. Germline lookup yields CDR1 MDHEN and CDR2 SYDVKM. The junction had 13 bases not matched to a gene; V was cut back by 7 bases and J by 6 bases. CDR3 length: 15 residues. This CDR3 reads CASNLSGGSTGEQYF. Written as DNA, the CDR3 is TGTGCCAGCAATCTTAGCGGGGGCAGCACCGGCGAGCAGTACTTC.

The CDR3 protein is CASSLHHNEQFF. The DNA for the CDR3 is TGTGCCAGCTCACTCCATCACAATGAGCAGTTCTTC. The V and J genes are TRBV18 and TRBJ2-1, with D unclear. Germline V gene data show CDR1 as KGHSH and CDR2 as LQKENI. The CDR3 sequence is 12 residues long. V lost 4 bases to trimming and J lost 5 bases, with 6 bases between them.

The rearrangement uses TRBV19 and TRBJ1-4, with D uncertain. The CDR3 runs 14 residues. V was pared by 5 bases and J by 8 bases, with 15 bases between. CDR1 is LNHDA and CDR2 is SQIVND in the germline V gene (reference sequence). As DNA, the CDR3 is TGTGCCAGTAGTTCGGGCTCGCCCGGCGAAAAACTGTTTTTT. It yields the protein CASSSGSPGEKLFF.

The table lists this clone with a few counts. This chain links TRBV4-1 with TRBJ2-5; TRBD1 is a possible D gene (6 bases). Matching the DNA end better, TRBJ2-7 makes the J call doubtful. Germline CDR1 and CDR2: MGHRA and YSYEKL. CDR3 length: 14 amino acids. CDR3 DNA sequence: TGCGCCAGCAGCCTGGGGGCTGAGACCTACGAGCAGTACTTC. Translated, it gives CASSLGAETYEQYF.

This chain joins TRBV5-4 and TRBJ2-2; D may be TRBD1 (5 bases). V was shortened by 0 bases and J by 8 bases, with 8 bases between the two germline ends. The germline V gene encodes CDR1 SGHNT and CDR2 YYREEE (reference sequence). The CDR3 extends over 13 amino acids. CDR3 residues: CASSLAQGGELFF. DNA of the CDR3: TGTGCCAGCAGCTTGGCCCAGGGAGGGGAGCTGTTTTTT.

The chain has TRBV18 and TRBJ2-7; the match to TRBD2 covers 10 bases. Per the germline V gene, CDR1 is KGHSH and CDR2 is LQKENI. CDR3 size: 18 residues. The V gene end was trimmed by 0 bases and the J gene end by 0 bases; junction bases not matched to a gene: 8. The CDR3 is CASSPPSSGGQSSYEQYF. CDR3 DNA sequence: TGTGCCAGCTCACCACCGTCTAGCGGGGGTCAAAGCTCCTACGAGCAGTACTTC.

The rearrangement links TRBV4-3 to TRBJ2-1; D is undetermined. The CDR3 is made up of 17 amino acids. Trimming removed 1 base at V and 0 bases at J, with 13 bases between. Per the germline V gene, CDR1 is LGHNA and CDR2 is YSLEER. CDR3 sequence reads: CASSQVFTHGSYNEQFF. The CDR3 DNA reads as TGCGCCAGCAGCCAAGTCTTCACCCACGGCTCCTACAATGAGCAGTTCTTC.

V and J are TRBV5-1 and TRBJ2-5, with D possibly matching TRBD1 (6 bases). This CDR3 comprises 15 residues. V was pared by 4 bases and J by 5 bases, with 18 bases between. Germline lookup yields CDR1 SGHRS and CDR2 YFSETQ. The CDR3 region has the DNA TGCGCCAGCAGCCCCCCACAGGGTTCAAAGGAGACCCAGTACTTC. It translates to CASSPPQGSKETQYF. The full variable domain, completed using reference TRBV5-1 and TRBJ2-5, is KAGVTQTPRYLIKTRGQQVTLSCSPISGHRSVSWYQQTPGQGLQFLFEYFSETQRNKGNFPGRFSGRQFSNSRSEMNVSTLELGDSALYLCASSPPQGSKETQYFGPGTRLLVL.

In its sample, this clone was seen once. This rearrangement joins TRBV7-2 to TRBJ2-1; D is ambiguous. CDR3 length equals 15 residues. The V and J ends lost 3 bases and 9 bases respectively, with 18 bases between them. The germline gives CDR1 SGHTA, CDR2 FQGNSA. CDR3 in DNA: TGTGCCAGCAGCTTCCAAGGTCAGAAAAGAGCTGAGCAGTTCTTC. It translates to CASSFQGQKRAEQFF.

This chain links TRBV30 with TRBJ2-3; tentative D call: TRBD2 (6 bases). CDR3 length equals 14 residues. V was pared by 4 bases and J by 6 bases, with 17 bases between. The germline CDR1 and CDR2 sequences are GTSNPN and SVGIG (reference sequence). The CDR3 sequence: CAWTLGEVRDTQYF. Written as DNA, the CDR3 is TGTGCCTGGACTCTGGGGGAGGTGAGGGATACGCAGTATTTT.

V and J are TRBV6-1 and TRBJ1-3; no firm D call. Trimming removed 0 bases from V and 0 bases from J, with 9 bases in between. The CDR3 is 16 residues long. CDR1 MNHNS and CDR2 SASEGT come from the germline V gene. In DNA, the CDR3 is TGTGCCAGCAGTGAAGCGCGGCATCGCTCTGGAAACACCATATATTTT. Its protein product is CASSEARHRSGNTIYF.

The V call is TRBV27, the J call TRBJ2-2, with D maybe TRBD1 (6 bases). Germline V CDR1 and CDR2: MNHEY, SMNVEV (reference sequence). This CDR3 region has 16 residues. V lost 4 bases, J lost 1 base, and 13 bases lay in between. The DNA of the CDR3 is TGTGCCAGCAGTTCCCGGGACATCCTGAACACCGGGGAGCTGTTTTTT. It yields the protein CASSSRDILNTGELFF.